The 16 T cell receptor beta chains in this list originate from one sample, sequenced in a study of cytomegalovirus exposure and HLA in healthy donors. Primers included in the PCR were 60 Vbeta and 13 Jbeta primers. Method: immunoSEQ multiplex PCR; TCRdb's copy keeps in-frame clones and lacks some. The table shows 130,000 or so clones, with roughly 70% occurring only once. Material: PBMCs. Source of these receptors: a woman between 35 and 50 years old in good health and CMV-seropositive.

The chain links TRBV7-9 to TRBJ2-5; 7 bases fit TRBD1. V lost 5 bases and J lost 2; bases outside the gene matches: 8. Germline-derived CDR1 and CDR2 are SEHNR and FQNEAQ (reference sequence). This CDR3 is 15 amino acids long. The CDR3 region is CASSLPGQPQETQYF. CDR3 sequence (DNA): TGTGCCAGCAGCCTACCGGGACAGCCTCAAGAGACCCAGTACTTC.

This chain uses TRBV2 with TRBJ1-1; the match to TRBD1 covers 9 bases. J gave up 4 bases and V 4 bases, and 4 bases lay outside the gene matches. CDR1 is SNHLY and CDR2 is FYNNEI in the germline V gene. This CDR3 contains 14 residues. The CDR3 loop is CASSVTTGGTEAFF. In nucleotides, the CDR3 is TGTGCCAGCAGTGTGACGACAGGGGGCACTGAAGCTTTCTTT. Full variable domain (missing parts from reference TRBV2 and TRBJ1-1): EPEVTQTPSHQVTQMGQEVILRCVPISNHLYFYWYRQILGQKVEFLVSFYNNEISEKSEIFDDQFSVERPDGSNFTLKIRSTKLEDSAMYFCASSVTTGGTEAFFGQGTRLTVV.

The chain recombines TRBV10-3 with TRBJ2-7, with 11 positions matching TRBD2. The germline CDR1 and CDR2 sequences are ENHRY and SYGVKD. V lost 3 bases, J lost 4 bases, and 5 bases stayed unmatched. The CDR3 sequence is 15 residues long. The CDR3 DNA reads TGTGCCATCAGTGAACCCGGGACTAGCGGATACGAGCAGTACTTC. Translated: CAISEPGTSGYEQYF.

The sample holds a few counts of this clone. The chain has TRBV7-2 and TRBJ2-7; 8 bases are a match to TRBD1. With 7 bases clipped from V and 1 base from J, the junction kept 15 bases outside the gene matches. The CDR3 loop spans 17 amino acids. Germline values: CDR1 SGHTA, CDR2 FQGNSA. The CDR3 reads CASTPQARDRYSYEQYF. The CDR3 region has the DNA TGTGCCAGCACCCCCCAAGCACGGGACAGGTATTCCTACGAGCAGTACTTC.

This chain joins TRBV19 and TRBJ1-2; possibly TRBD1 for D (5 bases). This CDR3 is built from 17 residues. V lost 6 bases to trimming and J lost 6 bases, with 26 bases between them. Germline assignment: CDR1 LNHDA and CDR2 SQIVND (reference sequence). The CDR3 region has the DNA TGTGCCAGTAGCTCCCGGGAGGGGACGAGGAGTATCCATGGCTACACCTTC. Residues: CASSSREGTRSIHGYTF.

CDR3 loop: CASSLDLGLASREQYF. CDR3 nucleotide sequence: TGTGCCAGCAGCTTGGATCTCGGGTTAGCCTCGCGGGAGCAGTACTTC. The chain has TRBV5-4 and TRBJ2-7, with D unresolved. The germline V and J ends were trimmed by 0 bases and 7 bases, with 20 bases remaining between them. Germline V gene lookup returns CDR1 SGHNT and CDR2 YYREEE (reference sequence). This CDR3 contains 16 residues. The full variable domain, with the rest looked up from reference TRBV5-4 and TRBJ2-7, is ETGVTQSPTHLIKTRGQQVTLRCSSQSGHNTVSWYQQALGQGPQFIFQYYREEENGRGNFPPRFSGLQFPNYSSELNVNALELDDSALYLCASSLDLGLASREQYFGPGTRLTVT.

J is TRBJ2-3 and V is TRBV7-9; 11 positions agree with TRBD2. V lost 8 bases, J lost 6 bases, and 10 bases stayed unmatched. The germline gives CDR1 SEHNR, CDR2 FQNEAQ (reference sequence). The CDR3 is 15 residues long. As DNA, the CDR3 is TGTGCCAGCGCACTAGCGGGGGTGTTCGTGGATACGCAGTATTTT. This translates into CASALAGVFVDTQYF.

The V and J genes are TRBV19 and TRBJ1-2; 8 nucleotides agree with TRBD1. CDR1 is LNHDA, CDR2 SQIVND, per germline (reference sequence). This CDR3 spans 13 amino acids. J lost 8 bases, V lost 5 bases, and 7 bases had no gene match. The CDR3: CASSVQGALGYTF. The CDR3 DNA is TGTGCCAGTAGTGTCCAGGGGGCCTTGGGCTACACCTTC.

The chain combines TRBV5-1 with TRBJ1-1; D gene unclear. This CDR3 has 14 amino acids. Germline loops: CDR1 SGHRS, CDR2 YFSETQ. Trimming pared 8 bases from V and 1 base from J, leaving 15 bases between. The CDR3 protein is CARRNRFGNTEAFF. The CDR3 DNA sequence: TGCGCCAGACGTAACCGATTCGGGAACACTGAAGCTTTCTTT.

The CDR3 reads CASSPRGTPTDTQYF. CDR3 DNA sequence: TGCGCCAGCAGCCCGCGGGGGACCCCTACAGATACGCAGTATTTT. The rearrangement uses TRBV5-1 and TRBJ2-3; 7 bases fit TRBD2. Germline V gives CDR1 SGHRS, CDR2 YFSETQ. The CDR3 is made up of 15 amino acids. V was clipped by 4 bases and J by 3 bases; unmatched bases: 8.

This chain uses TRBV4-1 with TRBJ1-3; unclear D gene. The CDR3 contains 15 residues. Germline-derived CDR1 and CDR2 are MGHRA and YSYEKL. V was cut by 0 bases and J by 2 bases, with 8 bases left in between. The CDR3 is CASSQEVGAGNTIYF. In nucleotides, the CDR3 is TGCGCCAGCAGCCAAGAAGTCGGGGCTGGAAACACCATATATTTT.

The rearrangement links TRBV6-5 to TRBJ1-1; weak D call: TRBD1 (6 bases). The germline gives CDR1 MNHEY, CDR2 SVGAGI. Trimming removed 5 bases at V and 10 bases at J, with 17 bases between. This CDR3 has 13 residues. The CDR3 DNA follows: TGTGCCAGCAGTGAAGAACAGGGTTTAGGAGCTTTCTTT. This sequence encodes CASSEEQGLGAFF.

The CDR3 nucleotides are TGTGCCAGAAGCTTGTACGGACTAGCGGTCCCCCCCTACGAGCAGTACTTC. Protein: CARSLYGLAVPPYEQYF. The chain carries TRBV5-3 and TRBJ2-7; 10 nucleotides match TRBD2. TRBV5-3 carries the ORF label, with uncertain function. The J segment lost 2 bases and the V segment lost 1 base, leaving 9 bases of the junction unmatched. This CDR3 region has 17 residues.

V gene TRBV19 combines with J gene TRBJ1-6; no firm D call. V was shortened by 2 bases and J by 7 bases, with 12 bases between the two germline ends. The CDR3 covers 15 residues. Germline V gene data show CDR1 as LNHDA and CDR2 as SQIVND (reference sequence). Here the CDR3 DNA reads TGTGCCAGTAGTATATTAACAAGATCGAATTCACCCCTCCACTTT. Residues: CASSILTRSNSPLHF.

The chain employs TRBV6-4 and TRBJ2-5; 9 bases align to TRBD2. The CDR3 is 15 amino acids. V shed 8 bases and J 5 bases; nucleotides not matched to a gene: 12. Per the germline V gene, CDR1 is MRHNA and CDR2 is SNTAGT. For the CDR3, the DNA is TGTGCCAGCTCCCCCAGCGGGGGGCCGCGGGAGACCCAGTACTTC. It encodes CASSPSGGPRETQYF.

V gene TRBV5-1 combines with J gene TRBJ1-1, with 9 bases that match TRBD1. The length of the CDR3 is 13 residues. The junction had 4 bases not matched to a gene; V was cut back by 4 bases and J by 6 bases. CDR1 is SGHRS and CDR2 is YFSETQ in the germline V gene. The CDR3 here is CASSTGDRAEAFF. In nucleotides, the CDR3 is TGCGCCAGCAGCACTGGGGACAGGGCTGAAGCTTTCTTT.